This TCR beta chain appears in the sequencing data of a study of shared clonotypes between healthy human individuals. The table came from immunoSEQ multiplex PCR; TCRdb's copy has only in-frame clones and leaves some out. The sample contains about 230,000 clones, 50% to 75% of which appear only once. At least ten counts were recorded for this clone. The CDR3 extends over 13 amino acids. In germline, CDR1 is MNHNS, CDR2 SASEGT. The V end was cut by 7 bases, the J end by 7 bases, with 14 bases between. Source material: memory CD4+ T cells sorted from blood. The subset was: CD45RA-negative fraction. This sequence originates from a man aged 25 to 45 in good health. This sequence joins TRBV6-1 and TRBJ1-5, with a tentative D call TRBD1 (6 bases). The CDR3 nucleotides are TGTGCCAGCAACGTAGGGGGGGACCAGCCCCAGCATTTT. Encoded protein: CASNVGGDQPQHF.